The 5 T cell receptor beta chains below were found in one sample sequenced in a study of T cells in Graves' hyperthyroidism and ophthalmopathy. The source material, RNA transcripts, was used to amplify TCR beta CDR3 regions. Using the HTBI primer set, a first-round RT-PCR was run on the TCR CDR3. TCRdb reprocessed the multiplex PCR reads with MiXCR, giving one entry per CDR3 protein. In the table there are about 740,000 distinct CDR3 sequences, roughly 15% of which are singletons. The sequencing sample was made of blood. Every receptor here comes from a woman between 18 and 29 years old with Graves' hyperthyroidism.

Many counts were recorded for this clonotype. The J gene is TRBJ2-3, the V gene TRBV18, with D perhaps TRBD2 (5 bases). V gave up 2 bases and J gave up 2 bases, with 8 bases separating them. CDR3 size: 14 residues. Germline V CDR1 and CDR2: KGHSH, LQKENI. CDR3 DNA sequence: TGTGCCAGCTCACCAAGCGGACTCACAGATACGCAGTATTTT. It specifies CASSPSGLTDTQYF.

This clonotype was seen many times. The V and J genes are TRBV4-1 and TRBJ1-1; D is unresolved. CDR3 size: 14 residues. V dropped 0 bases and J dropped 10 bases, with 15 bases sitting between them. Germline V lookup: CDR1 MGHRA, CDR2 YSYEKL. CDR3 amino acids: CASSQDTLVNRAFF. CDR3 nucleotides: TGCGCCAGCAGCCAAGATACGCTGGTGAATAGAGCTTTCTTT.

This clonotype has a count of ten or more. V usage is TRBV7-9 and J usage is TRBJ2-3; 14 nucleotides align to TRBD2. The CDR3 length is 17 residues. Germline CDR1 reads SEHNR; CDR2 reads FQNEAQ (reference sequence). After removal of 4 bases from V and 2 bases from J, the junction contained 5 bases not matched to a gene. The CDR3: CASSSRTSGRNTDTQYF. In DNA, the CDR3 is TGTGCCAGCAGCTCCCGGACTAGCGGGAGGAACACAGATACGCAGTATTTT.

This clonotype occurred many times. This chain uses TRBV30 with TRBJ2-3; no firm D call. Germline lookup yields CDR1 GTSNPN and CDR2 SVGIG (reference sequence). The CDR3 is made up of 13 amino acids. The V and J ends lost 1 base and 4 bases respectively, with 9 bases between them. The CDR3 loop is CAWSGSPADTQYF. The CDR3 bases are TGTGCCTGGAGTGGTAGCCCAGCAGATACGCAGTATTTT.

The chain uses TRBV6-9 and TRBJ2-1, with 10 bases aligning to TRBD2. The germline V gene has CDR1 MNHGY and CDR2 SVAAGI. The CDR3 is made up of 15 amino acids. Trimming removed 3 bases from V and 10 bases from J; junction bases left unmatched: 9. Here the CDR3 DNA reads TGTGCCAGCAGTTACGGGTTAGCGGGAGGATCCGAGCAGTTCTTC. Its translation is CASSYGLAGGSEQFF.